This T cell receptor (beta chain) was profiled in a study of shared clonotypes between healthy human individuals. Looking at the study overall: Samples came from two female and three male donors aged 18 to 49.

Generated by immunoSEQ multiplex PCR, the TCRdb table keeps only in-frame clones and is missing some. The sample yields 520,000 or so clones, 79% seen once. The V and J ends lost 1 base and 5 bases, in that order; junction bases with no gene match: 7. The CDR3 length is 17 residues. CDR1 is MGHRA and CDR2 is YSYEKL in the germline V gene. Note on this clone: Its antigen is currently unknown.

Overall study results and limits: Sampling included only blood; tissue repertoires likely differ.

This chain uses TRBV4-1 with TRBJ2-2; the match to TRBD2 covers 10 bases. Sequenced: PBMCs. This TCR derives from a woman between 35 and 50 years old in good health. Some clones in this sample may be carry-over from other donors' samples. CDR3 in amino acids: CASSQGLAGVYTGELFF. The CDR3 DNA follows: TGCGCCAGCAGCCAAGGTCTAGCGGGAGTATATACCGGGGAGCTGTTTTTT.